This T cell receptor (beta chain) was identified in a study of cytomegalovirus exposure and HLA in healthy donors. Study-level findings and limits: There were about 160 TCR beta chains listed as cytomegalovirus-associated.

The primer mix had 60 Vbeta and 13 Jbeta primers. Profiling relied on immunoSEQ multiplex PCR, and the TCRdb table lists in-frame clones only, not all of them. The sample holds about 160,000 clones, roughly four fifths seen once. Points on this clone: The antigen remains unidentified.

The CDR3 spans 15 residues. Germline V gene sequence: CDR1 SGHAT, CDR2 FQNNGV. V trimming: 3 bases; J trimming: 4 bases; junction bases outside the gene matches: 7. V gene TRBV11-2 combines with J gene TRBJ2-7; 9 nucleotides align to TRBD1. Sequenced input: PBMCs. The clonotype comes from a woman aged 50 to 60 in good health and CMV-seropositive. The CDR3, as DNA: TGTGCCAGCAGCTTGACGGGACAGGGAAGATACGAGCAGTACTTC. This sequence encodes CASSLTGQGRYEQYF.